The 10 T cell receptor beta chains reported below all come from one sample, sequenced in a study of beta chain features in type 1 diabetes. Since all of the isolated RNA was reverse transcribed, expressed TCRB transcripts were what got sequenced. TCRdb's table, derived via immunoSEQ multiplex PCR, lists solely in-frame clones and lacks some. The sample lists around 150,000 clones; about 9.3% were seen once. Study-level results: All four CD4+ subsets from Type 1 diabetes patients carried moderately but significantly shorter TCRB CDR3s.

No antigen has been assigned to these receptors. The sequenced sample consisted of central memory CD4+ T cells from blood. These receptors came from a man aged 30-40 years with type 1 diabetes.

The chain employs TRBV27 and TRBJ2-5; D possibly corresponds to TRBD1 (6 bases). Looked up from germline, CDR1 is MNHEY and CDR2 is SMNVEV (reference sequence). Deletions cut 5 bases from V and 4 bases from J, with 17 bases between. The CDR3 loop spans 15 amino acids. CDR3 in amino acids: CASSLRQDAGETQYF. The CDR3 DNA reads TGTGCCAGCAGTCTCCGACAGGACGCGGGAGAGACCCAGTACTTC.

The rearrangement uses TRBV27 and TRBJ2-1; D perhaps matches TRBD1 (6 bases). This CDR3 spans 12 amino acids. V lost 8 bases, J lost 6 bases, and 11 bases lay in between. Germline V gene sequence: CDR1 MNHEY, CDR2 SMNVEV (reference sequence). CDR3 nucleotide sequence: TGTGCCAGCGGGGACATACCCAATGAGCAGTTCTTC. This translates into CASGDIPNEQFF.

There are a few counts of this clone. The chain combines TRBV4-3 with TRBJ2-1; TRBD2 matches at 8 bases. The V segment lost 5 bases and the J segment 1 base; nucleotides outside the gene matches: 4. Germline lookup yields CDR1 LGHNA and CDR2 YSLEER. CDR3 size: 15 residues. CDR3 protein: CASSSGLESYNEQFF. The CDR3 nucleotides are TGCGCCAGCAGCTCGGGACTAGAGTCCTACAATGAGCAGTTCTTC.

The chain recombines TRBV2 with TRBJ2-3, with TRBD2 matching over 7 bases. Germline V gene data show CDR1 as SNHLY and CDR2 as FYNNEI. The CDR3 runs 13 residues. The V and J ends lost 8 bases and 3 bases, in that order; junction bases with no gene match: 5. Here the CDR3 DNA reads TGTGCCAGCGGCGGGAGATCAACAGATACGCAGTATTTT. Translated: CASGGRSTDTQYF. Variable domain in full (rest from reference TRBV2 and TRBJ2-3): EPEVTQTPSHQVTQMGQEVILRCVPISNHLYFYWYRQILGQKVEFLVSFYNNEISEKSEIFDDQFSVERPDGSNFTLKIRSTKLEDSAMYFCASGGRSTDTQYFGPGTRLTVL.

This clone was seen at least ten times. The genes are TRBV5-1 and TRBJ2-1, with TRBD2 as a possible D gene (7 bases). CDR3 length equals 16 residues. Germline V CDR1 and CDR2: SGHRS, YFSETQ. The V and J ends lost 0 bases and 7 bases respectively, with 17 bases between them. The CDR3 region has the DNA TGCGCCAGCAGCTTGGCCGGGGGCGGGAGCGTTAATGAGCAGTTCTTC. It yields the protein CASSLAGGGSVNEQFF.

This clone turned up a few times. The gene calls are TRBV29-1 and TRBJ2-5, with 7 nucleotides matching TRBD2. J was trimmed by 0 bases and V by 6 bases; bases with no gene match: 7. Germline values: CDR1 SQVTM, CDR2 ANQGSEA. The CDR3 length is 14 residues. The CDR3 bases are TGCAGCGTCGTGCGGGAGAGCCACCAAGAGACCCAGTACTTC. Its translation: CSVVRESHQETQYF.

On this clone: Other DNA sequences in this sample translate to the same CDR3. The chain links TRBV28 to TRBJ2-5; no clear D gene. Germline V gene sequence: CDR1 MDHEN, CDR2 SYDVKM. CDR3 length equals 10 residues. V lost 6 bases and J 4 bases, leaving 3 bases between the germline ends. The DNA of the CDR3 is TGTGCCAGCAGCGGAGAGACCCAGTACTTC. Amino acid sequence: CASSGETQYF.

The rearrangement links TRBV6-1 to TRBJ2-7; TRBD2 matches 9 bases. J gave up 4 bases and V 7 bases, and 8 bases lay outside the gene matches. The CDR3 extends over 14 amino acids. Germline lookup yields CDR1 MNHNS and CDR2 SASEGT. CDR3 sequence reads: CASKGASGTYEQYF. Here the CDR3 DNA reads TGTGCCAGCAAAGGAGCTAGCGGGACTTACGAGCAGTACTTC.

The V call is TRBV7-2, the J call TRBJ1-1; 7 bases are a match to TRBD1. V dropped 5 bases and J dropped 7; count of bases not matched to a gene: 7. The CDR3 runs 13 residues. Germline loops: CDR1 SGHTA, CDR2 FQGNSA. The CDR3 here is CASSTGQRREAFF. CDR3 DNA sequence: TGTGCCAGCAGCACGGGACAGCGACGTGAAGCTTTCTTT.

The CDR3 spells CATRSGIAKNIQYF. Here the CDR3 DNA reads TGTGCCACCAGGAGCGGAATAGCCAAAAACATTCAGTACTTC. The chain joins TRBV28 to TRBJ2-4; D might be TRBD2 (5 bases). The V and J ends lost 10 bases and 0 bases respectively, with 13 bases between them. Germline V gives CDR1 MDHEN, CDR2 SYDVKM. This CDR3 is 14 amino acids long.